These 9 T cell receptor beta chains originate from one sample sequenced in a study of cytomegalovirus exposure and HLA in healthy donors. The PCR used 60 Vbeta and 13 Jbeta primers. The protocol was immunoSEQ multiplex PCR, while the TCRdb copy is restricted to in-frame clones and leaves out a portion. The sample lists about 140,000 clones; roughly four fifths were seen once. Sequenced: PBMCs. These receptors all come from a woman aged 45 to 65 in good health and CMV-seropositive.

The CDR3: CSAGGDRENTEAFF. CDR3 bases: TGCAGCGCTGGGGGAGACAGGGAGAACACTGAAGCTTTCTTT. The chain carries TRBV29-1 and TRBJ1-1, with 7 bases fitting TRBD1. CDR1 is SQVTM and CDR2 is ANQGSEA in the germline V gene. Germline trimming cut 7 bases from V and 1 base from J; bases unmatched to any gene: 9. The CDR3 totals 14 residues. Combining the CDR3 with reference TRBV29-1 and TRBJ1-1 gives the whole variable domain SAVISQKPSRDICQRGTSLTIQCQVDSQVTMMFWYRQQPGQSLTLIATANQGSEATYESGFVIDKFPISRPNLTFSTLTVSNMSPEDSSIYLCSAGGDRENTEAFFGQGTRLTVV.

This clone was seen a handful of times. J is TRBJ1-1 and V is TRBV13; no definite D call. V shed 3 bases and J shed 1 base, with 12 bases lying between them. CDR3 length: 15 amino acids. The germline gives CDR1 PRHDT, CDR2 FYEKMQ (reference sequence). Written as DNA, the CDR3 is TGTGCCAGCAGCTTTCCCCGGTTTGGGAACACTGAAGCTTTCTTT. Its translation: CASSFPRFGNTEAFF.

The chain couples TRBV29-1 to TRBJ1-5; 9 bases map to TRBD1. The V gene end was trimmed by 4 bases and the J gene end by 7 bases; junction bases not matched to a gene: 8. The CDR3 is 14 residues long. CDR1 and CDR2 (germline): SQVTM, ANQGSEA. The DNA of the CDR3 is TGCAGCGTTGCCTGGGGACAGGGTAAACAGCCCCAGCATTTT. Protein sequence: CSVAWGQGKQPQHF.

The chain carries TRBV19 and TRBJ1-6; 7 bases are shared with TRBD1. This CDR3 has 14 residues. The germline V gene has CDR1 LNHDA and CDR2 SQIVND (reference sequence). With 5 bases clipped from V and 7 bases from J, the junction kept 5 bases outside the gene matches. CDR3 sequence reads: CASSLPTGNSPLHF. CDR3 DNA: TGTGCCAGTAGTCTCCCGACAGGGAATTCACCCCTCCACTTT.

This chain links TRBV18 with TRBJ2-2, with 8 bases identical to TRBD1. From germline, CDR1 is KGHSH and CDR2 LQKENI. The V gene end was trimmed by 4 bases and the J gene end by 5 bases; junction bases not matched to a gene: 6. The CDR3 contains 15 residues. The DNA for the CDR3 is TGTGCCAGCTCACTCCGGACAGGGTCGACCGGGGAGCTGTTTTTT. Translating it yields CASSLRTGSTGELFF.

The chain uses TRBV27 and TRBJ2-1; D perhaps matches TRBD1 (6 bases). The germline V and J ends were trimmed by 5 bases and 9 bases, with 20 bases remaining between them. The CDR3 is made up of 15 amino acids. Germline CDR1 reads MNHEY; CDR2 reads SMNVEV (reference sequence). The CDR3 coding sequence is TGTGCCAGCAGTGCCAACTCAGGGGCCGGAGCTGAGCAGTTCTTC. Translating gives CASSANSGAGAEQFF.

The CDR3 sequence: CASRNLAGGPEEQYF. Written as DNA, the CDR3 is TGTGCCAGCAGGAATTTAGCGGGGGGGCCGGAGGAGCAGTACTTC. The chain joins TRBV2 to TRBJ2-7; TRBD2 matches 11 bases. The junction had 11 bases not matched to a gene; V was cut back by 6 bases and J by 7 bases. This CDR3 comprises 15 residues. Per the germline V gene, CDR1 is SNHLY and CDR2 is FYNNEI. The full variable domain, in which reference TRBV2 and TRBJ2-7 provide the parts outside the CDR3, is EPEVTQTPSHQVTQMGQEVILRCVPISNHLYFYWYRQILGQKVEFLVSFYNNEISEKSEIFDDQFSVERPDGSNFTLKIRSTKLEDSAMYFCASRNLAGGPEEQYFGPGTRLTVT.

The chain couples TRBV5-6 to TRBJ2-4; 9 nucleotides agree with TRBD1. The CDR3 sequence is 15 residues long. Per the germline V gene, CDR1 is SGHDT and CDR2 is YYEEEE. The V and J ends lost 4 bases and 6 bases, in that order; junction bases with no gene match: 8. The CDR3, as DNA: TGTGCCAGCAGCATTCCCCGGACAGGGGCAAACATTCAGTACTTC. Translated: CASSIPRTGANIQYF.

The DNA of the CDR3 is TGTGCCAGCAGCCTGGGACAGAAAGATTCACCCCTCCACTTT. It codes for CASSLGQKDSPLHF. The chain carries TRBV6-5 and TRBJ1-6; 7 bases line up with TRBD1. Unmatched junction bases numbered 7, after V lost 6 bases and J lost 8 bases. CDR1 and CDR2 from the germline V gene are MNHEY and SVGAGI. The CDR3 loop spans 14 amino acids.